Below are 30 T cell receptor beta chains sequenced from a single sample in a study of shared clonotypes between healthy human individuals (dated by TCRdb to 2020 to 2021). Libraries were prepared through the immunoSEQ multiplex PCR assay. TCRdb mirrors the immuneACCESS table, restricted to in-frame sequences. Some clones are absent from its copies; in checked studies, under half trace to an unresolved V gene, and the reason for the others is unknown. Counted in this sample were roughly 1.4 million clones; 97% to 99% of them appeared once. Roughly 0.35% of the sample lies in the top ten. Sequencing was performed on naive CD4+ T cells sorted from blood. The meaning of the sample's cell subset or site label: CD45RA+ positively selected. These receptors were taken from a man aged 25-45 years in good health.

V usage is TRBV28 and J usage is TRBJ1-2; the D is unclear. CDR3 length: 14 residues. Trimming cost V 3 bases and J 3 bases, with 11 bases left between them. Germline lookup yields CDR1 MDHEN and CDR2 SYDVKM. In DNA, the CDR3 is TGTGCCAGCAGTTTGCCCGGGGAATACTATGGCTACACCTTC. Translation gives CASSLPGEYYGYTF.

The gene calls are TRBV28 and TRBJ2-7, with 9 bases identical to TRBD1. The CDR3 contains 15 residues. The germline CDR1 and CDR2 sequences are MDHEN and SYDVKM. The trim removed 5 bases at V and 3 bases at J, leaving 8 bases unmatched. CDR3 nucleotides: TGTGCCAGCAGTCTCTCCGGGACAGGGTACTACGAGCAGTACTTC. Translation: CASSLSGTGYYEQYF.

As to this clone: The sample carries other DNA sequences with the same CDR3. The chain joins TRBV19 to TRBJ1-1, with no clear D. Trimming removed 3 bases at V and 0 bases at J, with 8 bases between. This CDR3 contains 14 residues. Germline V CDR1 and CDR2: LNHDA, SQIVND (reference sequence). The CDR3 nucleotides are TGTGCCAGTAGTATGTTAGTGATGAACACTGAAGCTTTCTTT. Translating it yields CASSMLVMNTEAFF. Looking up the rest from reference TRBV19 and TRBJ1-1 gives the full variable domain: DGGITQSPKYLFRKEGQNVTLSCEQNLNHDAMYWYRQDPGQGLRLIYYSQIVNDFQKGDIAEGYSVSREKKESFPLTVTSAQKNPTAFYLCASSMLVMNTEAFFGQGTRLTVV.

The J gene is TRBJ2-5, the V gene TRBV7-9; 11 bases agree with TRBD2. The CDR3 loop spans 17 amino acids. The V and J ends lost 2 bases and 2 bases, in that order; junction bases with no gene match: 7. CDR1 and CDR2 from the germline V gene are SEHNR and FQNEAQ (reference sequence). Written as DNA, the CDR3 is TGTGCCAGCAGCTTATTAGCCGGGACTAGCGGTCAAGAGACCCAGTACTTC. It specifies CASSLLAGTSGQETQYF.

As concerns this clone: The sample contains more than one DNA sequence encoding this CDR3. The rearrangement uses TRBV7-9 and TRBJ2-3, with D uncertain. Trimming left V 1 base short and J 1 base short, with 6 bases between. This CDR3 region has 14 residues. CDR1 SEHNR and CDR2 FQNEAQ come from the germline V gene (reference sequence). DNA of the CDR3: TGTGCCAGCAGCTTAGGGCAGGGCACAGATACGCAGTATTTT. Its translation: CASSLGQGTDTQYF.

This rearrangement joins TRBV5-5 to TRBJ2-7; the match to TRBD2 covers 7 bases. There are 13 residues in the CDR3. V lost 7 bases, J lost 8 bases, and 12 bases stayed unmatched. In germline, CDR1 is SGHKS, CDR2 YYEKEE (reference sequence). The CDR3: CASGTIAGPQQYF. For the CDR3, the DNA is TGTGCCAGCGGAACAATAGCGGGTCCTCAGCAGTACTTC.

The CDR3 sequence is CASSRAGTGNTEAFF. For the CDR3, the DNA is TGTGCCAGCAGCCGAGCAGGGACAGGGAACACTGAAGCTTTCTTT. The V and J genes are TRBV5-4 and TRBJ1-1; TRBD1 aligns across 8 bases. Trimming at V came to 4 bases and at J to 1 base, leaving 6 bases not matched to a gene. CDR1 is SGHNT, CDR2 YYREEE, per germline (reference sequence). The CDR3 spans 15 residues.

For the CDR3, the DNA is TGTGCCAGCTCACGGGAGCGCGGAAACACCATATATTTT. Encoded protein: CASSRERGNTIYF. The chain is built from TRBV18 and TRBJ1-3; D not resolved. Trimming removed 4 bases from V and 4 bases from J, with 8 bases in between. The germline V gene encodes CDR1 KGHSH and CDR2 LQKENI. The CDR3 sequence is 13 residues long.

The rearrangement uses TRBV29-1 and TRBJ1-1; D is uncertain. The V gene's germline CDR1 is SQVTM and CDR2 ANQGSEA. Trimming stripped 7 bases from V and 1 base from J, with 16 bases between. This CDR3 has 14 residues. In DNA, the CDR3 is TGCAGCGGCAGCAACCACCAACCGAACACTGAAGCTTTCTTT. This gives the protein CSGSNHQPNTEAFF. Variable domain in full (rest from reference TRBV29-1 and TRBJ1-1): SAVISQKPSRDICQRGTSLTIQCQVDSQVTMMFWYRQQPGQSLTLIATANQGSEATYESGFVIDKFPISRPNLTFSTLTVSNMSPEDSSIYLCSGSNHQPNTEAFFGQGTRLTVV.

The rearrangement links TRBV5-1 to TRBJ2-5, with D hard to call. The CDR3 extends over 11 amino acids. V was shortened by 5 bases and J by 3 bases, with 5 bases between the two germline ends. Germline V lookup: CDR1 SGHRS, CDR2 YFSETQ. This chain's CDR3 is CASSHEETQYF. DNA for the CDR3: TGCGCCAGCAGTCATGAAGAGACCCAGTACTTC.

In the case of this clone: In the same sample, other DNA sequences code for this CDR3. The chain combines TRBV7-9 with TRBJ1-1; a weak D match, TRBD1 (5 bases). The V and J ends lost 2 bases and 5 bases respectively, with 9 bases between them. Germline lookup yields CDR1 SEHNR and CDR2 FQNEAQ (reference sequence). CDR3 size: 13 residues. CDR3: CASSLSGGTEAFF. The CDR3 DNA reads as TGTGCCAGCAGCTTAAGTGGGGGAACTGAAGCTTTCTTT.

The chain couples TRBV5-4 to TRBJ2-7; the match to TRBD2 covers 8 bases. The V and J ends lost 1 base and 3 bases, in that order; junction bases with no gene match: 3. The germline gives CDR1 SGHNT, CDR2 YYREEE (reference sequence). This CDR3 spans 14 amino acids. CDR3 sequence (DNA): TGTGCCAGCAGCTTGCCTAGCGGGCTCTACGAGCAGTACTTC. It codes for CASSLPSGLYEQYF.

The genes are TRBV11-3 and TRBJ2-3; 7 bases align to TRBD2. Per the germline V gene, CDR1 is SGHNT and CDR2 is YENEEA. This CDR3 region has 15 residues. V shed 4 bases, J shed 0 bases, and the junction held 4 bases outside the gene matches. CDR3 protein: CASSSLGGSTDTQYF. In nucleotides, the CDR3 is TGTGCCAGCAGCTCCCTGGGAGGGAGCACAGATACGCAGTATTTT.

The chain is built from TRBV2 and TRBJ1-2, with 10 bases aligning to TRBD1. Trimming at V came to 7 bases and at J to 5 bases, leaving 4 bases not matched to a gene. Germline V gives CDR1 SNHLY, CDR2 FYNNEI. This CDR3 comprises 13 residues. The CDR3 nucleotides read TGTGCCAGCATCCGGACAGGGGGGTATGGCTACACCTTC. Protein: CASIRTGGYGYTF. The whole variable domain, remainder taken from reference TRBV2 and TRBJ1-2, is EPEVTQTPSHQVTQMGQEVILRCVPISNHLYFYWYRQILGQKVEFLVSFYNNEISEKSEIFDDQFSVERPDGSNFTLKIRSTKLEDSAMYFCASIRTGGYGYTFGSGTRLTVV.

The J gene is TRBJ2-3, the V gene TRBV20-1; D is unclear. The ends were cut back, 6 bases at V and 3 bases at J, with 4 bases in the middle. This CDR3 comprises 10 residues. CDR1 is DFQATT, CDR2 SNEGSKA, per germline (reference sequence). CDR3 amino acids: CSAMTDTQYF. The CDR3 coding sequence is TGCAGTGCAATGACAGATACGCAGTATTTT.

Only one count was recorded for this clone. The V and J genes are TRBV6-6 and TRBJ1-5; 9 bases map to TRBD1. J gave up 5 bases and V 2 bases, and 7 bases lay outside the gene matches. The CDR3 has 16 amino acids. Per germline, CDR1 MNHNY and CDR2 SVGAGI (reference sequence). The CDR3 spells CASSYPTGGSDQPQHF. The CDR3 DNA reads as TGTGCCAGCAGTTACCCGACAGGGGGAAGTGATCAGCCCCAGCATTTT.

The chain joins TRBV18 to TRBJ2-1, with 10 bases matching TRBD2. Trimming removed 3 bases from V and 4 bases from J; junction bases left unmatched: 9. The CDR3 contains 17 residues. Germline CDR1 and CDR2: KGHSH and LQKENI. In DNA, the CDR3 is TGTGCCAGCTCACCTAAGACCGGGACTAGCGCGTACAATGAGCAGTTCTTC. It yields the protein CASSPKTGTSAYNEQFF.

This chain connects TRBV19 to TRBJ2-2; D uncertain. The CDR3 is 14 amino acids. Germline loops: CDR1 LNHDA, CDR2 SQIVND (reference sequence). Trimming took off 5 bases at V and 4 bases at J, with 11 bases between the two ends. This CDR3 is CASSVKVPTGELFF. As DNA, the CDR3 is TGTGCCAGTAGTGTTAAGGTACCCACCGGGGAGCTGTTTTTT.

The chain combines TRBV7-9 with TRBJ2-1, with 11 bases fitting TRBD2. Per germline, CDR1 SEHNR and CDR2 FQNEAQ (reference sequence). This CDR3 comprises 17 residues. The ends lost 4 bases at V and 10 bases at J; junction bases unmatched: 15. The CDR3 sequence is CASSSPGTSGATGEQFF. In DNA form, the CDR3 reads TGTGCCAGCAGCTCCCCCGGGACTAGCGGTGCTACGGGGGAGCAGTTCTTC. The full variable domain, with the rest looked up from reference TRBV7-9 and TRBJ2-1, is DTGVSQNPRHKITKRGQNVTFRCDPISEHNRLYWYRQTLGQGPEFLTYFQNEAQLEKSRLLSDRFSAERPKGSFSTLEIQRTEQGDSAMYLCASSSPGTSGATGEQFFGPGTRLTVL.

The genes are TRBV5-1 and TRBJ1-2; a possible D gene is TRBD1 (6 bases). The CDR3 covers 14 residues. V lost 4 bases, J lost 8 bases, and 18 bases lay in between. The germline V gene has CDR1 SGHRS and CDR2 YFSETQ. The CDR3 DNA reads TGCGCCAGCAGCCCCGGACAGTTTCAAAACGGCTACACCTTC. Encoded protein: CASSPGQFQNGYTF.

The chain employs TRBV16 and TRBJ1-5; D call uncertain. Trimming pared 0 bases from V and 2 bases from J, leaving 5 bases between. This CDR3 spans 14 amino acids. Germline values: CDR1 KGHSY, CDR2 FQNENV. As DNA, the CDR3 is TGTGCCAGCAGCCAATCTACGGGCAATCAGCCCCAGCATTTT. Amino acid sequence: CASSQSTGNQPQHF.

The gene calls are TRBV29-1 and TRBJ2-7, with D possibly matching TRBD1 (6 bases). CDR3 length: 15 amino acids. V gave up 5 bases and J gave up 7 bases, with 24 bases separating them. Germline V gives CDR1 SQVTM, CDR2 ANQGSEA. As DNA, the CDR3 is TGCAGCGTTACCCAGAGTGGGGGCGCAACGGGGGAGCAGTACTTC. Residues: CSVTQSGGATGEQYF.

The chain uses TRBV4-3 and TRBJ2-2; weak D call: TRBD2 (5 bases). V was trimmed by 3 bases and J by 3 bases, leaving 8 bases between them. The CDR3 spans 14 residues. Looked up from germline, CDR1 is LGHNA and CDR2 is YSLEER. The CDR3 DNA reads as TGCGCCAGCAGCCAGGCTAGCTACACCGGGGAGCTGTTTTTT. This encodes CASSQASYTGELFF.

This chain uses TRBV11-2 with TRBJ2-1; D could derive from TRBD1 or TRBD2 (5 bases each). Germline CDR1 SGHAT, CDR2 FQNNGV. Between the trimmed V and J ends, which lost 2 bases and 5 bases, there was a span of 19 bases. The CDR3 length is 17 residues. CDR3 region: CASSLNPTGRTNNEQFF. The CDR3 DNA reads TGTGCCAGCAGCTTAAATCCGACGGGGCGGACCAACAATGAGCAGTTCTTC.

The chain uses TRBV2 and TRBJ2-3; 12 nucleotides align to TRBD2. Per germline, CDR1 SNHLY and CDR2 FYNNEI. The ends lost 9 bases at V and 8 bases at J; junction bases unmatched: 9. The CDR3 is 14 residues long. Here the CDR3 reads CARPSGRGSGTQYF. CDR3 coding DNA: TGTGCCAGGCCTAGCGGGAGGGGTTCCGGTACGCAGTATTTT.

The chain has TRBV11-2 and TRBJ2-1; TRBD1 is a possible D gene (6 bases). Germline CDR1 SGHAT, CDR2 FQNNGV. Trimming left V 6 bases short and J 8 bases short, with 14 bases between. The CDR3 is made up of 13 amino acids. CDR3 region: CASSRDRHHEQFF. DNA for the CDR3: TGTGCCAGCAGTCGCGACAGGCACCATGAGCAGTTCTTC.

V usage is TRBV4-1 and J usage is TRBJ2-3; no definite D call. The CDR3 covers 16 residues. The germline V gene encodes CDR1 MGHRA and CDR2 YSYEKL. V was trimmed by 0 bases and J by 0 bases, leaving 10 bases between them. The DNA of the CDR3 is TGCGCCAGCAGCCAAGATTACTGGTCTAGCACAGATACGCAGTATTTT. Translation gives CASSQDYWSSTDTQYF.

This rearrangement joins TRBV7-8 to TRBJ2-7; TRBD2 is a possible D gene (6 bases). V was trimmed by 5 bases and J by 2 bases, leaving 16 bases between them. The CDR3 totals 15 residues. The germline CDR1 and CDR2 sequences are SGHVS and FQNEAQ. The DNA for the CDR3 is TGTGCCAGCAGCCAGAGGCGGGGATTAACCTACGAGCAGTACTTC. Amino acids: CASSQRRGLTYEQYF.

The chain recombines TRBV2 with TRBJ1-4, with D perhaps TRBD1 (5 bases). CDR3 length: 17 amino acids. Germline V gene lookup returns CDR1 SNHLY and CDR2 FYNNEI. Trimming removed 0 bases at V and 3 bases at J, with 14 bases between. DNA for the CDR3: TGTGCCAGCAGTGAAGCGCGAGAGGCAGGGTCTAATGAAAAACTGTTTTTT. Protein: CASSEAREAGSNEKLFF.

V and J are TRBV28 and TRBJ2-1; 11 bases are shared with TRBD2. The CDR3 is 15 residues long. V lost 4 bases to trimming and J lost 3 bases; unmatched junction nucleotides: 2. Germline CDR1 reads MDHEN; CDR2 reads SYDVKM. The CDR3 region has the DNA TGTGCCAGCAGTTCTAGCGGGAGGTTCTACAATGAGCAGTTCTTC. It encodes CASSSSGRFYNEQFF.